The text below deals with one TCR beta chain. Its target is unknown. The data derive from a study of T-cell reconstitution after alpha-beta-depleted transplantation in children. Whole-study results and caveats: Newly generated T cells supplied most T-cell counts and diversity one year post-transplant. Reportedly, only several hundred clones from non-depleted graft cells drove alpha-beta T-cell counts at about two months.

The authors prepared the TCRbeta library with unique molecular identifiers. TCRdb fed the PCR reads into MiXCR, producing one record per CDR3 protein. The sample has under 400,000 distinct CDR3 sequences; around 25% are singletons. The CDR3 extends over 14 amino acids. Germline V gene sequence: CDR1 LNHDA, CDR2 SQIVND (reference sequence). V was trimmed by 5 bases and J by 0 bases, leaving 10 bases between them. The TCR was taken from a male patient younger than 18 who had a stem cell transplant for acute lymphoblastic leukemia, so the T cells may come from the graft donor. The genes are TRBV19 and TRBJ1-1; D gene uncertain. This specimen consisted of PBMCs, mostly from graft donor cells, obtained 180 days after TCRalphabeta/CD19-depleted stem cell transplant. The CDR3 DNA reads as TGTGCCAGTAGTCCCCTGGCAGTGAACACTGAAGCTTTCTTT. Translated, it gives CASSPLAVNTEAFF.